The 5 T cell receptor beta chains below were found in one sample sequenced in a study of Graves' ophthalmopathy and Graves' hyperthyroidism. TCR beta CDR3 amplification used RNA transcripts. HTBI primers primed a first-round RT-PCR, and a second-round multiplex PCR followed. Using its own MiXCR run on the multiplex PCR reads, TCRdb lists one record per CDR3 protein. The profile covers around 1,000,000 distinct CDR3 sequences, with less than 45% appearing a single time and approximately 12% taken by the ten largest. Sequencing used peripheral blood or thyroid tissue (not recorded which). These receptors were taken from an adult man with Graves' hyperthyroidism.

The sample holds a few counts of this clonotype. V and J are TRBV7-8 and TRBJ1-4; D is perhaps TRBD1 (6 bases). The germline V and J ends were trimmed by 10 bases and 0 bases, with 24 bases remaining between them. In germline, CDR1 is SGHVS, CDR2 FQNEAQ. This CDR3 has 18 residues. As DNA, the CDR3 is TGTGCCACCCGAGGTACGGCGGGGGCCTCCGCAACTAATGAAAAACTGTTTTTT. The encoded protein is CATRGTAGASATNEKLFF.

The chain recombines TRBV10-3 with TRBJ2-3, with 7 bases aligning to TRBD2. The J segment lost 3 bases and the V segment lost 2 bases, leaving 5 bases of the junction unmatched. Germline V gene lookup returns CDR1 ENHRY and CDR2 SYGVKD. The CDR3 is 15 amino acids. CDR3 sequence reads: CAISEREAVTDTQYF. CDR3 nucleotides: TGTGCCATCAGTGAGCGGGAGGCCGTAACAGATACGCAGTATTTT.

This chain links TRBV25-1 with TRBJ1-1; D is undetermined. V was pared by 6 bases and J by 0 bases, with 14 bases between. The V gene's germline CDR1 is MGHDK and CDR2 SYGVNS. The CDR3 runs 15 residues. CDR3: CASSQEAAMNTEAFF. CDR3 bases: TGTGCCAGCAGCCAAGAGGCAGCCATGAACACTGAAGCTTTCTTT. The whole variable domain, filled in from reference TRBV25-1 and TRBJ1-1, reads EADIYQTPRYLVIGTGKKITLECSQTMGHDKMYWYQQDPGMELHLIHYSYGVNSTEKGDLSSESTVSRIRTEHFPLTLESARPSHTSQYLCASSQEAAMNTEAFFGQGTRLTVV.

As to this clonotype: With a much larger clone just one base away, this may be a read error. The chain links TRBV7-2 to TRBJ2-5; no clear D gene. Per germline, CDR1 SGHTA and CDR2 FQGNSA. The CDR3 loop spans 14 amino acids. CDR3 DNA sequence: TGTGCCAGCAGCTTAGGGACCTACCAAGAGACCCGGTACTTC. Protein sequence: CASSLGTYQETRYF.

This clonotype was counted ten times or more. This chain connects TRBV12-3 or TRBV12-4 to TRBJ2-2, with D uncertain. CDR3 length: 11 amino acids. The ends were cut back, 6 bases at V and 6 bases at J, with 5 bases in the middle. Here the CDR3 reads CASSFAGELFF. The DNA for the CDR3 is TGTGCCAGCAGCTTCGCCGGGGAGCTGTTTTTT.